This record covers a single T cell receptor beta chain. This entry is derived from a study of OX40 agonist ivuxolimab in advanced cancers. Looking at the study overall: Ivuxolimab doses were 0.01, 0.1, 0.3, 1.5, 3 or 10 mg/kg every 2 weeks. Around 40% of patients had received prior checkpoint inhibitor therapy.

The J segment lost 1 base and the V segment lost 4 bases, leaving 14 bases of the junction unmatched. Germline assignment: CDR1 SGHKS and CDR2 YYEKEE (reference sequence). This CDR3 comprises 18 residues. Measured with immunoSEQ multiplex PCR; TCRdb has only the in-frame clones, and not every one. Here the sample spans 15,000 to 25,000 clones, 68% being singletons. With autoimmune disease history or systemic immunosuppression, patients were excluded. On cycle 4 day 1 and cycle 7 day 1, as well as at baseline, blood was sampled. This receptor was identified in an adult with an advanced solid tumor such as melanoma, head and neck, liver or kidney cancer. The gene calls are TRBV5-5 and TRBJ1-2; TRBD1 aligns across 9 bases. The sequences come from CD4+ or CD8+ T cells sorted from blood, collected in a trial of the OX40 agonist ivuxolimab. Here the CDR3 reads CASSLTLRGTGLNYGYTF. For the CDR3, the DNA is TGTGCCAGCAGCCTAACATTAAGGGGGACAGGGCTTAACTATGGCTACACCTTC.